This T cell receptor beta chain was captured in a study of T cell repertoires in cytomegalovirus infection. On the study more broadly: Well-studied HLA-B-restricted epitopes and recently identified HLA-C-restricted epitopes of CMV were both used in the study.

In TCRdb, the reads were re-called with MiXCR into one record per CDR3 protein. The repertoire holds 750,000 to 950,000 distinct CDR3 sequences, with 25% to 30% as singletons. In germline, CDR1 is SEHNR, CDR2 FQNEAQ (reference sequence). CDR3 length equals 12 residues. Trimming removed 1 base at V and 5 bases at J, with 5 bases between. This clonotype has a count of ten or more. Its specificity is unknown. General study points: Clonotype analysis showed dominance of the ex vivo response by HLA-C-restricted CMV-specific TCR beta clonotypes.

The sample here was cultured CD8+ T cells from PBMCs, taken from culture after CMV antigen stimulation. The V call is TRBV7-9, the J call TRBJ2-5; D is ambiguous. The TCR originated in a human donor in good health (CMV status not recorded). Some clones in this sample may be carry-over from other donors' samples. CDR3 protein: CASSLERETQYF. The CDR3 coding sequence is TGTGCCAGCAGCTTAGAGAGGGAGACCCAGTACTTC. The full variable domain, rest sourced from reference TRBV7-9 and TRBJ2-5, is DTGVSQNPRHKITKRGQNVTFRCDPISEHNRLYWYRQTLGQGPEFLTYFQNEAQLEKSRLLSDRFSAERPKGSFSTLEIQRTEQGDSAMYLCASSLERETQYFGPGTRLLVL.